A single sample is the source of the 16 T cell receptor beta chains below, sequenced in a study of identical twins. TCRdb reanalysed the 5' RACE reads using MiXCR and keeps one entry per CDR3 protein. The table lists hundreds of thousands of distinct CDR3 sequences, 8.6% of them singletons. In addition, the sample was reused for a study of yellow fever vaccine responses in identical twins.

The sequenced sample consisted of PBMCs. All receptors derive from a woman aged 18-29 years in good health.

The chain links TRBV10-3 to TRBJ2-7; 11 positions match TRBD2. In germline, CDR1 is ENHRY, CDR2 SYGVKD. There are 17 residues in the CDR3. Trimming at V came to 1 base and at J to 2 bases, leaving 7 bases not matched to a gene. The CDR3 loop is CAISEFGSGGATYEQYF. CDR3 bases: TGTGCCATCAGTGAGTTCGGTAGCGGGGGGGCCACCTACGAGCAGTACTTC.

To note about this clonotype: Mismatch with germline at one junction end may stem from a read error. The chain recombines TRBV20-1 with TRBJ2-3; the D call may be TRBD1 or TRBD2 (6 bases each). The CDR3 runs to 16 residues. Germline V gene lookup returns CDR1 DFQATT and CDR2 SNEGSKA (reference sequence). In DNA form, the CDR3 reads TGCTGTGCTAGCCGACCCCAGGAGGGGGTGAGGCATACGCAGTATTTT. This gives the protein CCASRPQEGVRHTQYF.

The chain uses TRBV19 and TRBJ1-5; D is unclear. This CDR3 region has 14 residues. Between the trimmed V and J ends, which lost 3 bases and 6 bases, there was a span of 12 bases. From germline, CDR1 is LNHDA and CDR2 SQIVND (reference sequence). CDR3 in amino acids: CASSMLGLSQPQHF. CDR3 DNA: TGTGCCAGTAGTATGTTGGGGTTGAGTCAGCCCCAGCATTTT.

Only a few counts were recorded for this clonotype. V and J are TRBV2 and TRBJ1-4, with no clear D. Trimming took 7 bases from V and 0 from J, leaving 12 bases between them. Germline V lookup: CDR1 SNHLY, CDR2 FYNNEI. This CDR3 comprises 15 residues. The CDR3 DNA reads TGTGCCAGCACGAGGGAAAGTGCAACTAATGAAAAACTGTTTTTT. Its translation is CASTRESATNEKLFF.

This clonotype occurred many times. V is TRBV5-4 and J is TRBJ1-1; D possibly corresponds to TRBD1 (6 bases). The CDR3 loop spans 14 amino acids. Trimming pared 4 bases from V and 8 bases from J, leaving 18 bases between. Germline V gene data show CDR1 as SGHNT and CDR2 as YYREEE (reference sequence). CDR3 sequence reads: CASSPQGGSPEAFF. The CDR3 DNA follows: TGTGCCAGCAGCCCCCAAGGGGGATCGCCGGAAGCTTTCTTT.

There are a few counts of this clonotype. This chain connects TRBV6-1 to TRBJ2-2; 12 bases map to TRBD2. Per germline, CDR1 MNHNS and CDR2 SASEGT. The CDR3 has 19 amino acids. Trimming at V came to 6 bases and at J to 0 bases, leaving 11 bases not matched to a gene. CDR3 in amino acids: CASSLAGGLPHANTGELFF. The CDR3 DNA reads as TGTGCCAGCAGCCTAGCGGGGGGGCTCCCTCACGCGAACACCGGGGAGCTGTTTTTT.

This clonotype was counted a few times. V gene TRBV3-1 combines with J gene TRBJ1-2; D perhaps matches TRBD1 (6 bases). In germline, CDR1 is LGHDT, CDR2 YNNKEL (reference sequence). This CDR3 has 17 amino acids. Deletions cut 4 bases from V and 1 base from J, with 19 bases between. The CDR3: CASSPPLRQGLNYGYTF. CDR3 sequence (DNA): TGTGCCAGCAGCCCCCCTTTACGCCAGGGGCTTAACTATGGCTACACCTTC.

This clonotype was recorded only once. The V and J genes are TRBV12-1 and TRBJ2-3; TRBD2 is taken as the D call from the table, unchecked against the DNA. TRBV12-1 is annotated as a pseudogene. This CDR3 has 14 residues. This CDR3 reads CASSPGLLGDTQYF. CDR3 bases: TGTGCCAGCAGCCCCGGACTCCTCGGAGATACGCAGTATTTT.

This clonotype was seen only a few times. This chain joins TRBV27 and TRBJ2-3; TRBD2 is a possible D gene (5 bases). This CDR3 spans 15 amino acids. V dropped 3 bases and J dropped 4 bases, with 14 bases sitting between them. Germline lookup yields CDR1 MNHEY and CDR2 SMNVEV (reference sequence). The CDR3 DNA reads as TGTGCCAGCAGTTTTAATCCTAGCTTCCCAGATACGCAGTATTTT. As protein: CASSFNPSFPDTQYF.

The chain uses TRBV29-1 and TRBJ1-1; the D gene is possibly TRBD1 (6 bases). Deletions cut 6 bases from V and 0 bases from J, with 11 bases between. The CDR3 totals 13 residues. Germline values: CDR1 SQVTM, CDR2 ANQGSEA. The DNA for the CDR3 is TGCAGCGTCCGACAGGTCTTGAACACTGAAGCTTTCTTT. Translating it yields CSVRQVLNTEAFF.

This clonotype was seen a few times. J is TRBJ2-1 and V is TRBV20-1; 8 nucleotides agree with TRBD2. The CDR3 spans 16 residues. The germline V gene has CDR1 DFQATT and CDR2 SNEGSKA (reference sequence). V lost 0 bases to trimming and J lost 4 bases; unmatched junction nucleotides: 8. CDR3 residues: CSARDLTSEKYNEQFF. In DNA form, the CDR3 reads TGCAGTGCTAGAGATTTGACTAGCGAGAAATACAATGAGCAGTTCTTC.

This clonotype has more than one count but fewer than ten. This chain joins TRBV5-1 and TRBJ2-1, with 8 bases fitting TRBD1. This CDR3 comprises 14 residues. Germline V gene lookup returns CDR1 SGHRS and CDR2 YFSETQ. The V and J ends lost 3 bases and 6 bases, in that order; junction bases with no gene match: 5. The CDR3 DNA reads as TGCGCCAGCAGCTCGGGACAGGATCTCAATGAGCAGTTCTTC. This codes for CASSSGQDLNEQFF.

This clonotype has only a few counts. The V call is TRBV7-2, the J call TRBJ1-5; D not resolved. Trimming cost V 5 bases and J 2 bases, with 10 bases left between them. The CDR3 consists of 14 residues. In germline, CDR1 is SGHTA, CDR2 FQGNSA. This CDR3 reads CASSIKWGNQPQHF. CDR3 sequence (DNA): TGTGCCAGCAGCATCAAGTGGGGCAATCAGCCCCAGCATTTT.

This clonotype has just a few counts. The rearrangement uses TRBV4-3 and TRBJ2-7, with D possibly matching TRBD2 (6 bases). The CDR3 spans 16 residues. Trimming pared 3 bases from V and 1 base from J, leaving 16 bases between. Germline CDR1 and CDR2: LGHNA and YSLEER. The CDR3 DNA is TGCGCCAGCAGCCATCTGGGGTTGGGGGGTTCCTACGAGCAGTACTTC. Protein product: CASSHLGLGGSYEQYF.

This chain joins TRBV7-6 and TRBJ1-4; D is ambiguous. CDR3 length: 14 amino acids. Trimming shortened V by 2 bases and J by 10 bases, and 14 bases separated the two germline ends. Germline-derived CDR1 and CDR2 are SGHVS and FNYEAQ. The CDR3 sequence: CASSLRAKGGKLFF. CDR3 sequence (DNA): TGTGCCAGCAGCTTACGGGCCAAAGGAGGAAAACTGTTTTTT.

The chain recombines TRBV10-3 with TRBJ2-7; 9 nucleotides agree with TRBD2. CDR3 length equals 14 residues. Germline trimming cut 4 bases from V and 7 bases from J; bases unmatched to any gene: 8. Per the germline V gene, CDR1 is ENHRY and CDR2 is SYGVKD. CDR3 sequence: CAISVETSGLEQYF. CDR3 DNA: TGTGCCATCAGTGTAGAGACTAGCGGTTTAGAGCAGTACTTC.